The 23 T cell receptor beta chains reported below all come from one sample, sequenced in a study of shared clonotypes between healthy human individuals. Repertoires were generated with immunoSEQ multiplex PCR, while TCRdb's copy carries only in-frame clones and drops some. The sample shows around 1.9 million clones, more than 85% of them seen only once. CD45RO-negative, CCR7-positively selected cells formed the naive CD8 fraction, excluding terminally differentiated effector memory CD45RA+ cells. Material for sequencing was naive CD8+ T cells from PBMCs. Receptors originate from a man aged 18-30 years in good health. Some clones in this sample may be carry-over from other donors' samples.

V and J are TRBV10-2 and TRBJ2-7; D possibly corresponds to TRBD1 (5 bases). The V gene lost 3 bases and the J gene lost 1 base, with 7 bases spanning the gap. Looked up from germline, CDR1 is WSHSY and CDR2 is SAAADI. CDR3 length equals 13 residues. This chain's CDR3 is CASSEDRSYEQYF. CDR3 DNA sequence: TGCGCCAGCAGTGAAGACAGATCCTACGAGCAGTACTTC.

CDR3 loop: CASSQASGGPNEKLFF. The DNA of the CDR3 is TGCGCCAGCAGCCAGGCCTCAGGAGGACCTAATGAAAAACTGTTTTTT. V and J are TRBV4-1 and TRBJ1-4, with D hard to call. The CDR3 runs 16 residues. The germline CDR1 and CDR2 sequences are MGHRA and YSYEKL. Trimming removed 3 bases at V and 3 bases at J, with 14 bases between.

This chain connects TRBV19 to TRBJ2-7; 9 bases are a match to TRBD1. V shed 6 bases and J 0 bases; nucleotides not matched to a gene: 18. The CDR3 runs to 19 residues. Germline assignment: CDR1 LNHDA and CDR2 SQIVND (reference sequence). Here the CDR3 DNA reads TGTGCCAGTAGCGACCCTTGGGGGACAGGGAGATCTGACTCCTACGAGCAGTACTTC. It codes for CASSDPWGTGRSDSYEQYF.

The chain uses TRBV9 and TRBJ2-5, with D possibly TRBD1 on 5 matching bases. There are 15 residues in the CDR3. The V end lost 4 bases, the J end lost 5 bases, and 18 bases lay between the germline ends. The germline V gene has CDR1 SGDLS and CDR2 YYNGEE. Written as DNA, the CDR3 is TGTGCCAGCAGCCCCGGACACCTGCCGAGGGAGACCCAGTACTTC. Protein: CASSPGHLPRETQYF.

V gene TRBV27 combines with J gene TRBJ1-2; possibly TRBD1 for D (6 bases). Trimming took off 8 bases at V and 4 bases at J, with 26 bases between the two ends. Germline lookup yields CDR1 MNHEY and CDR2 SMNVEV (reference sequence). This CDR3 region has 17 residues. The CDR3 DNA sequence: TGTGCCAGCGCTCCCCTACAAACCGGGACATACGGCTATGGCTACACCTTC. This sequence encodes CASAPLQTGTYGYGYTF.

The CDR3 nucleotides read TGTGCCAGCAGTCCACAACTAGCGGAACAAGAGACCCAGTACTTC. Translation: CASSPQLAEQETQYF. The chain is built from TRBV27 and TRBJ2-5; 8 positions match TRBD2. The CDR3 consists of 15 residues. J lost 2 bases, V lost 5 bases, and 7 bases had no gene match. Germline-derived CDR1 and CDR2 are MNHEY and SMNVEV (reference sequence).

This clone was picked up one time. Distinct nucleotide sequences in the sample also encode this CDR3. This chain uses TRBV7-2 with TRBJ2-7, with D maybe TRBD2 (6 bases). The CDR3 is 12 amino acids. Looked up from germline, CDR1 is SGHTA and CDR2 is FQGNSA. Trimming pared 3 bases from V and 5 bases from J, leaving 8 bases between. This CDR3 reads CASSLRGHEQYF. CDR3 bases: TGTGCCAGCAGCTTGCGGGGTCACGAGCAGTACTTC. The variable domain in full, with the rest retrieved from reference TRBV7-2 and TRBJ2-7, is GAGVSQSPSNKVTEKGKDVELRCDPISGHTALYWYRQSLGQGLEFLIYFQGNSAPDKSGLPSDRFSAERTGGSVSTLTIQRTQQEDSAVYLCASSLRGHEQYFGPGTRLTVT.

The chain employs TRBV9 and TRBJ1-3; D remains ambiguous. Trimming left V 0 bases short and J 2 bases short, with 6 bases between. The CDR3 is 14 residues long. Per germline, CDR1 SGDLS and CDR2 YYNGEE. The CDR3: CASSVGATGNTIYF. In DNA form, the CDR3 reads TGTGCCAGCAGCGTAGGGGCCACTGGAAACACCATATATTTT.

The gene calls are TRBV9 and TRBJ2-1; 7 nucleotides match TRBD2. Per the germline V gene, CDR1 is SGDLS and CDR2 is YYNGEE. The CDR3 covers 15 residues. The V and J ends lost 0 bases and 3 bases, in that order; junction bases with no gene match: 3. The CDR3 sequence: CASSVAGLYYNEQFF. The CDR3 DNA reads TGTGCCAGCAGCGTAGCGGGACTATACTACAATGAGCAGTTCTTC.

Note on this clone: Mismatch with germline at one junction end may stem from a read error. This chain uses TRBV6-5 with TRBJ2-3, with 11 bases aligning to TRBD1. This CDR3 is built from 16 residues. The germline V gene has CDR1 MNHEY and CDR2 SVGAGI. The chain's CDR3 is CASSYSGQGATDTQYF. The DNA for the CDR3 is TGTGCCAGCAGCTACTCCGGACAGGGGGCGACAGATACGCAGTATTTT.

The rearrangement joins TRBV4-1 to TRBJ2-1; no definite D call. The CDR3 loop spans 13 amino acids. V shed 4 bases and J shed 13 bases, with 17 bases lying between them. CDR1 and CDR2 (germline): MGHRA, YSYEKL. The CDR3, as DNA: TGCGCCAGCAGCCTTCCGGGCCTCAACCCCCAGTTCTTC. Amino acids: CASSLPGLNPQFF.

This chain joins TRBV27 and TRBJ2-4, with D tentatively TRBD2 (5 bases). This CDR3 spans 13 amino acids. The germline CDR1 and CDR2 sequences are MNHEY and SMNVEV (reference sequence). Trimming pared 6 bases from V and 0 bases from J, leaving 6 bases between. The CDR3 loop is CASSGLAKNIQYF. DNA for the CDR3: TGTGCCAGCAGCGGACTAGCCAAAAACATTCAGTACTTC.

The chain has TRBV27 and TRBJ2-1, with 7 nucleotides matching TRBD2. Trimming removed 4 bases from V and 2 bases from J; junction bases left unmatched: 8. Germline loops: CDR1 MNHEY, CDR2 SMNVEV (reference sequence). The CDR3 totals 16 residues. The CDR3 DNA sequence: TGTGCCAGCAGTTCTAGCGGCACTTACCCCTACAATGAGCAGTTCTTC. Protein: CASSSSGTYPYNEQFF.

This chain links TRBV5-6 with TRBJ2-7, with TRBD2 matching 7 bases. The V gene end was trimmed by 3 bases and the J gene end by 7 bases; junction bases not matched to a gene: 16. Germline loops: CDR1 SGHDT, CDR2 YYEEEE. The CDR3 consists of 16 residues. The CDR3 region is CASSYSLADLAWEQYF. CDR3 DNA sequence: TGTGCCAGCAGCTATAGCCTAGCGGACCTGGCATGGGAGCAGTACTTC.

This rearrangement joins TRBV5-1 to TRBJ2-7; TRBD2 might be the D (5 bases). CDR1 is SGHRS and CDR2 is YFSETQ in the germline V gene. Deletions cut 3 bases from V and 3 bases from J, with 19 bases between. This CDR3 has 16 residues. The CDR3 reads CASSSGSLVGSYEQYF. Written as DNA, the CDR3 is TGCGCCAGCAGCTCGGGGTCGTTGGTGGGTAGCTACGAGCAGTACTTC.

This clone was seen only once. The rearrangement joins TRBV9 to TRBJ1-1, with 7 positions matching TRBD1. V was clipped by 3 bases and J by 0 bases; unmatched bases: 5. The CDR3 length is 15 residues. Germline CDR1 SGDLS, CDR2 YYNGEE. For the CDR3, the DNA is TGTGCCAGCAGCGGGGGGACAGCCATGAACACTGAAGCTTTCTTT. Protein product: CASSGGTAMNTEAFF.

Comments on this clone: Other DNA sequences in this specimen translate into the identical CDR3. The rearrangement joins TRBV27 to TRBJ2-7; 8 bases align to TRBD2. This CDR3 spans 14 amino acids. Germline CDR1 reads MNHEY; CDR2 reads SMNVEV (reference sequence). The ends lost 0 bases at V and 4 bases at J; junction bases unmatched: 2. CDR3 coding DNA: TGTGCCAGCAGTTTATCAGGGACTAGTTACGAGCAGTACTTC. This gives the protein CASSLSGTSYEQYF.

The V gene is TRBV29-1, the J gene TRBJ2-1, with TRBD2 matching 10 bases. CDR1 SQVTM and CDR2 ANQGSEA come from the germline V gene. The V gene end was trimmed by 5 bases and the J gene end by 2 bases; junction bases not matched to a gene: 6. This CDR3 spans 15 amino acids. The CDR3 is CSVLTSGVTYNEQFF. CDR3 nucleotides: TGCAGCGTTTTAACTAGCGGGGTAACCTACAATGAGCAGTTCTTC.

The gene calls are TRBV27 and TRBJ2-2, with 7 nucleotides matching TRBD2. Germline V gene sequence: CDR1 MNHEY, CDR2 SMNVEV (reference sequence). This CDR3 contains 12 residues. Germline trimming cut 5 bases from V and 8 bases from J; bases unmatched to any gene: 2. CDR3 bases: TGTGCCAGCAGTAATAGCGGGGGGGAGCTGTTTTTT. It translates to CASSNSGGELFF.

This chain connects TRBV7-3 to TRBJ2-1, with TRBD2 as a possible D gene (6 bases). V was clipped by 0 bases and J by 6 bases, with 12 bases between them. CDR3 length: 15 residues. Germline V lookup: CDR1 SGHTA, CDR2 FQGTGA. This chain's CDR3 is CASSLTVGGINEQFF. The CDR3 coding sequence is TGTGCCAGCAGCTTAACTGTAGGAGGGATCAATGAGCAGTTCTTC.

The V call is TRBV4-1, the J call TRBJ2-7, with D perhaps TRBD2 (5 bases). Between the trimmed V and J ends, which lost 0 bases and 3 bases, there was a span of 21 bases. CDR1 MGHRA and CDR2 YSYEKL come from the germline V gene. The CDR3 is made up of 18 amino acids. CDR3 DNA: TGCGCCAGCAGCCAAGAACTTCGGGGATGGGATACGAGCTACGAGCAGTACTTC. Its protein is CASSQELRGWDTSYEQYF.

V gene TRBV6-5 combines with J gene TRBJ2-1, with D possibly being TRBD2 (5 bases). The V end lost 2 bases, the J end lost 6 bases, and 8 bases lay between the germline ends. Germline-derived CDR1 and CDR2 are MNHEY and SVGAGI. The length of the CDR3 is 13 residues. This CDR3 reads CASSYGLANEQFF. Written as DNA, the CDR3 is TGTGCCAGCAGTTACGGTCTAGCCAATGAGCAGTTCTTC.

The V gene is TRBV5-1, the J gene TRBJ2-3; weak D call: TRBD2 (7 bases). CDR3 length: 15 amino acids. With 6 bases removed from V and 5 bases from J, the gap between germline ends came to 19 bases. CDR1 and CDR2 from the germline V gene are SGHRS and YFSETQ. The CDR3 spells CASTPRGARRDTQYF. Here the CDR3 DNA reads TGCGCCAGCACCCCTCGGGGGGCCAGGAGAGATACGCAGTATTTT.